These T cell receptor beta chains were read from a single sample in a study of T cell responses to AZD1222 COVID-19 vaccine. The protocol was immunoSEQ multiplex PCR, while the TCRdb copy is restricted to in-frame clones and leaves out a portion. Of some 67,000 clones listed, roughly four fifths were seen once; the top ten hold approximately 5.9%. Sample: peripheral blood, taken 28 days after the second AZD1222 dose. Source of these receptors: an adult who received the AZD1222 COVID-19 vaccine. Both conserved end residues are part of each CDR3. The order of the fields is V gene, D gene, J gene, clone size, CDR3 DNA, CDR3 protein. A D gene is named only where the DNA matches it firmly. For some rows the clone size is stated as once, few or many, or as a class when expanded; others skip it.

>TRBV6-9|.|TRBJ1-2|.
TGTGCCAGCAGTTTCCGGTGTCAAACCTATGGCTACACCTTC
CASSFRCQTYGYTF
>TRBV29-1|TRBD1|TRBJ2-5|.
TGCAGCGTTGAAAGGGACAGGGGAGGCCGAACCCAGTACTTC
CSVERDRGGRTQYF
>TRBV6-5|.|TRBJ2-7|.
TGTGCCAGCAGTTACCGAACTGATATTTCCTACGAGCAGTACTTC
CASSYRTDISYEQYF
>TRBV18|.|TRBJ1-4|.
TGTGCCAGCTCACAAAAGGCCGCGGCGGGCAATGAAAAACTGTTTTTT
CASSQKAAAGNEKLFF
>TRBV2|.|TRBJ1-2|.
TGTGCCAGCAGAGGGGGTTATGGCTACACCTTC
CASRGGYGYTF
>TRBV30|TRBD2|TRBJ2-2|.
TGTGCCTGGAGCCTCGCGGGGGGGAACACCGGGGAGCTGTTTTTT
CAWSLAGGNTGELFF
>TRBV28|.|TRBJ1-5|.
TGTGCCAGCAGCCTGGGGAGGGGCTATCGTAAACCCCAGCATTTT
CASSLGRGYRKPQHF
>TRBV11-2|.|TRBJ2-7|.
TGTGCCAGCAGCTTAGATCGATCGGGGGTCTACGAGCAGTACTTC
CASSLDRSGVYEQYF
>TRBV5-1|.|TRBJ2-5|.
TGCGCCAGCAGCTTGGCCCAGCGAGAAGAGACCCAGTACTTC
CASSLAQREETQYF
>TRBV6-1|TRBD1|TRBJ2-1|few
TGTGCCAGCAGTGGACTCTCCGGGCAGGGGGCCAATGAGCAGTTCTTC
CASSGLSGQGANEQFF
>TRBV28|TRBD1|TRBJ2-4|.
TGTGCCAGCAGTCCCTATAACAGGGGGCTAGGCAAAAACATTCAGTACTTC
CASSPYNRGLGKNIQYF
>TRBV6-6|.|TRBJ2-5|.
TGTGCCAGCAGTGATATAGATCAAGAGACCCAGTACTTC
CASSDIDQETQYF
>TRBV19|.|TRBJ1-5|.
TGTGCCAGTAGTATGGACACGGCCTCCAATCAGCCCCAGCATTTT
CASSMDTASNQPQHF
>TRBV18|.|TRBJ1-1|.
TGTGCCAGCTCGCTGGACGGACCACTGACTGAAGCTTTCTTT
CASSLDGPLTEAFF
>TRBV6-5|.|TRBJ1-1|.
TGTGCCAGCACTAAAAGCGGGACACCCTTTGAAGCTTTCTTT
CASTKSGTPFEAFF
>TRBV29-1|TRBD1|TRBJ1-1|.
TGCAGCGTTTACACAGGGGTCGGGGGTAACACTGAAGCTTTCTTT
CSVYTGVGGNTEAFF
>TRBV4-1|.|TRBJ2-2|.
TGCGCCAGCAGCCCGGGACTTGGACAGAGTAAGAACACCGGGGAGCTGTTTTTT
CASSPGLGQSKNTGELFF
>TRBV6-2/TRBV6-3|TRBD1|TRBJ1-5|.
TGTGCCAGCAGTACAAGGCAGGGGGCGAATCAGCCCCAGCATTTT
CASSTRQGANQPQHF
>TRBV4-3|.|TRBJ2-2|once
TGCGCCAGCAGCCAATTCAGGGATACCGGGGAGCTGTTTTTT
CASSQFRDTGELFF
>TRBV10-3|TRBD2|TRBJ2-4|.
TGTGCCATCAGTCCGACTAGCGGGGTTAACATTCAGTACTTC
CAISPTSGVNIQYF
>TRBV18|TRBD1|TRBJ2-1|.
TGTGCCAGCTCCCTGGGGACAGCCCTTGAGCAGTTCTTC
CASSLGTALEQFF
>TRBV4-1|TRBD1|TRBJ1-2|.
TGCGCCAGCAGCCGAGTGTCCCAGGGGGGGAACTATGGCTACACCTTC
CASSRVSQGGNYGYTF
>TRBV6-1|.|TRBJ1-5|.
TGTGCCAGCAGTGAGGCGTTAAAGGCCCAGCATTTT
CASSEALKAQHF
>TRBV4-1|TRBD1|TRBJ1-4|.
TGCGCCAGCAGCCATCACACCGGGACAGGGGATGAAAAACTGTTTTTT
CASSHHTGTGDEKLFF
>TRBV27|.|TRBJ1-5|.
TGTGCCAGCAAGTTAGCTAGCAATCAGCCCCAGCATTTT
CASKLASNQPQHF
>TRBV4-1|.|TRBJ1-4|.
TGCGCCAGCAGCCAAGATATAACGGAAAATAATGAAAAACTGTTTTTT
CASSQDITENNEKLFF
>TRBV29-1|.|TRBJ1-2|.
TGCAGCGCCGAAGGACAGTTGGGCTACACCTTC
CSAEGQLGYTF
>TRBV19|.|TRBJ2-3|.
TGTGCCAGTAGTACCCGGGACCCGTCGGATACGCAGTATTTT
CASSTRDPSDTQYF
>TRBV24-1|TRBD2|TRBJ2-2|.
TGTGCCACCAGTGATTTAAGGCGGGGGGACACCGGGGAGCTGTTTTTT
CATSDLRRGDTGELFF
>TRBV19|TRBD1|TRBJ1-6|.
TGTGCCAGTAGTCCCGGAAGGGGGCGAGGGAAAGATTCACCCCTCCACTTT
CASSPGRGRGKDSPLHF
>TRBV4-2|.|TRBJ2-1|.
TGTGCCAGCAGCCAACCCGGAACCTACAATGAGCAGTTCTTC
CASSQPGTYNEQFF
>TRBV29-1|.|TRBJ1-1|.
TGCAGCGTTAGTCGGCGGGGCAGGGGTCGCACTGAAGCTTTCTTT
CSVSRRGRGRTEAFF
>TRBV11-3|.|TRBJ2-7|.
TGTGCCAGCAGCCACGGGACACCCTACGAGCAGTACTTC
CASSHGTPYEQYF
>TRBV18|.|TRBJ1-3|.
TGTGCCAGCTCACCCGACCCAGCTTCTGGAAACACCATATATTTT
CASSPDPASGNTIYF
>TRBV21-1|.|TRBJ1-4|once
TGTGCCAGCAGCATAAGGACAGGTACAAATGAAAAACTGTTTTTT
CASSIRTGTNEKLFF
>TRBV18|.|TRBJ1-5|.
TGTGCCAGCTCACCTCAGGGAAATCAGCCCCAGCATTTT
CASSPQGNQPQHF
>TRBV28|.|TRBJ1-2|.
TGTGCCAGCAGAGGTCCCCTCTATGGCTACACCTTC
CASRGPLYGYTF
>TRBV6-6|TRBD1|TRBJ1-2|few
TGTGCCAGCAGTGGACAGGTCTATGGCTACACCTTC
CASSGQVYGYTF
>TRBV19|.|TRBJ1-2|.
TGTGCCAGTAGCTTCTCAGCTTCACCCTATGGCTACACCTTC
CASSFSASPYGYTF
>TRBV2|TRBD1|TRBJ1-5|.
TGTGCCAGCAGTCGGGACAGGGGCAATCAGCCCCAGCATTTT
CASSRDRGNQPQHF
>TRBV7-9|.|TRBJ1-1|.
TGTGCCAGCAGCTTAGGTAACAGGGACACTGAAGCTTTCTTT
CASSLGNRDTEAFF
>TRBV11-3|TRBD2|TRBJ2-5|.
TGTGCCAGCAGCTTAGCGGGGGGGAGCCAAGAGACCCAGTACTTC
CASSLAGGSQETQYF
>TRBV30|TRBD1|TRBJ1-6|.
TGTGCCTGGAGACTAACGGGACAGCATAATTCACCCCTCCACTTT
CAWRLTGQHNSPLHF
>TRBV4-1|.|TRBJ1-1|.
TGCGCCAGCAGCCACCAGACAGGAATGAACACTGAAGCTTTCTTT
CASSHQTGMNTEAFF
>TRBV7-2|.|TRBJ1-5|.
TGTGCCAGCAAAAGACAGCCTGTTAGCAATCAGCCCCAGCATTTT
CASKRQPVSNQPQHF
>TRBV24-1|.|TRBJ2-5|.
TGTGCCACCAGTGATTTGCGGTCCGGGGTGGAAGAGACCCAGTACTTC
CATSDLRSGVEETQYF
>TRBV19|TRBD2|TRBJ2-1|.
TGTGCCAGTAGTCCGATAGGGGGGGTAGCGGGGCCCTTAGTGGATGAGCAGTTCTTC
CASSPIGGVAGPLVDEQFF
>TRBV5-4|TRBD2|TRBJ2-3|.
TGTGCCAGCAGCCGAGCGGGGAGCTCAGATACGCAGTATTTT
CASSRAGSSDTQYF
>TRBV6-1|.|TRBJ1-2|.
TGTGCCAGCAGTGAAGCGCCGAGGGGACTAGGGTATGGCTACACCTTC
CASSEAPRGLGYGYTF
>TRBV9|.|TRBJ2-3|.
TGTGCCAGCAGCGCCGTTTTGGCCGCAGATACGCAGTATTTT
CASSAVLAADTQYF
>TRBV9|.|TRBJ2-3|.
TGTGCCAGCAGCCCCCCCTCAGATACGCAGTATTTT
CASSPPSDTQYF
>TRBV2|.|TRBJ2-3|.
TGTGCCAGCACCCCGTTTGTGGGCGCAGATACGCAGTATTTT
CASTPFVGADTQYF
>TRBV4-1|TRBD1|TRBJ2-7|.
TGCGCCAGCAGCCGAGTGACAGGGCCCTACGAGCAGTACTTC
CASSRVTGPYEQYF
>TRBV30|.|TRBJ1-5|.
TGTGCCTGGAGTGTAGGGCAGATCAATCAGCCCCAGCATTTT
CAWSVGQINQPQHF
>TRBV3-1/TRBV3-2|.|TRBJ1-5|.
TGTGCCAGCAGCCCCGGTGGGGGGGCAGATCAGCCCCAGCATTTT
CASSPGGGADQPQHF